This T cell receptor beta chain was sequenced in a study of cytomegalovirus exposure and HLA in healthy donors. Overall study findings and caveats: An analysis done earlier found most TCR beta V segments productive about 87% or about 30% of the time.

The CDR3 covers 14 residues. The ends were cut back, 4 bases at V and 2 bases at J, with 15 bases in the middle. CDR1 and CDR2 from the germline V gene are GTSNPN and SVGIG (reference sequence). Regarding this clone: Antigen unknown.

In the PCR, 60 Vbeta and 13 Jbeta primers were used. Only in-frame clones appear in the TCRdb table, and some are missing; sequencing was by immunoSEQ multiplex PCR. Altogether 180,000 or so clones are present, approximately 85% being singletons, with the ten largest covering about 9.3%. Sequencing was performed on PBMCs. V and J are TRBV30 and TRBJ2-7, with a weak D call TRBD1 (7 bases). The clonotype was recovered from a man aged 18 to 29 in good health and CMV-seropositive. The CDR3 bases are TGTGCCTGGATACCGGGGGACAGAGCCTACGAGCAGTACTTC. Translation: CAWIPGDRAYEQYF.